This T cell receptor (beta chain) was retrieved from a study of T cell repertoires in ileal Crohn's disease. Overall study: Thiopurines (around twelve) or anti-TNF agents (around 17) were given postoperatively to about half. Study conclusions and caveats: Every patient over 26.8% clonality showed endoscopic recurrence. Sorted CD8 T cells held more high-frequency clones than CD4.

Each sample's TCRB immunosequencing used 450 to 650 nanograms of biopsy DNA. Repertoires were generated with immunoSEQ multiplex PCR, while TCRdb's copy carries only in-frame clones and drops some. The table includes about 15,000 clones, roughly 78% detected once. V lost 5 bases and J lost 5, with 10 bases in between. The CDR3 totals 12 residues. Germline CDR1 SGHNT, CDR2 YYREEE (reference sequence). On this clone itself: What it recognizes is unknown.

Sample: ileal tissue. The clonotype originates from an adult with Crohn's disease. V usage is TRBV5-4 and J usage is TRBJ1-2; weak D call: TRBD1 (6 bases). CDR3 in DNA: TGTGCCAGCAGTCAGGACAGATATGGCTACACCTTC. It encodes CASSQDRYGYTF.